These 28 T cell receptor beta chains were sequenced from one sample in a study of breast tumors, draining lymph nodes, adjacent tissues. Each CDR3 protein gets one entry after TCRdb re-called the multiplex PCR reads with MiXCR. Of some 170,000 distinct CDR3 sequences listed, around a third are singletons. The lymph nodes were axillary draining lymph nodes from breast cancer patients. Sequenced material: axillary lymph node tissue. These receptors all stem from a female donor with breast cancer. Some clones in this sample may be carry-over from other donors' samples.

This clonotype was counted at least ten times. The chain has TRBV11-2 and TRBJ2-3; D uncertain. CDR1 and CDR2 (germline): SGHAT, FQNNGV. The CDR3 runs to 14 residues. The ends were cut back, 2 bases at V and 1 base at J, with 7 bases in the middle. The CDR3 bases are TGTGCCAGCAGCTTACGGGCCCGCACAGATACGCAGTATTTT. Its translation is CASSLRARTDTQYF.

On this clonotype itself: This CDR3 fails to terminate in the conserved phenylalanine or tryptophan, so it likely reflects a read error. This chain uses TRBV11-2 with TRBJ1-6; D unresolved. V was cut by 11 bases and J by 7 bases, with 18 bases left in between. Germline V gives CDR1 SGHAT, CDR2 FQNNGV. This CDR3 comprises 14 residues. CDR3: CAGTNVLGNSPLHS. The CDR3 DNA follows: TGTGCCGGCACTAACGTCCTAGGGAATTCACCCCTCCACTCT.

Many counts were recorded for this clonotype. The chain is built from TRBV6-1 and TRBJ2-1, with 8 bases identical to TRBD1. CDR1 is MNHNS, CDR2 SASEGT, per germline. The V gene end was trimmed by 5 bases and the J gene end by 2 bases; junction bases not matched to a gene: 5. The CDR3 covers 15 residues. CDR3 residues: CASSLDRVTYNEQFF. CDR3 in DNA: TGTGCCAGCAGTTTGGACAGGGTGACCTACAATGAGCAGTTCTTC.

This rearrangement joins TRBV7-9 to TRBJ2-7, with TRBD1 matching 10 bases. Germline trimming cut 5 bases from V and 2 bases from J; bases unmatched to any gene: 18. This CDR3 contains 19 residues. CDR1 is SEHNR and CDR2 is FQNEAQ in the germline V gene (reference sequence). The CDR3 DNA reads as TGTGCCAGCAGCACCGGGACAGGGGTCCCCCTGCGGGCCCCCTACGAGCAGTACTTC. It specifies CASSTGTGVPLRAPYEQYF.

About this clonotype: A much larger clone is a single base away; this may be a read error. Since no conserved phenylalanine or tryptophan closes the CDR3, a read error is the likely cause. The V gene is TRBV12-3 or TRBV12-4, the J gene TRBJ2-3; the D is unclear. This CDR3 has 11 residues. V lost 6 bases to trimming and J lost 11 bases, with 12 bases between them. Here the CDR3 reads CASSPSRVQYY. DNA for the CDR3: TGTGCCAGCAGCCCTAGTCGGGTGCAGTATTAT.

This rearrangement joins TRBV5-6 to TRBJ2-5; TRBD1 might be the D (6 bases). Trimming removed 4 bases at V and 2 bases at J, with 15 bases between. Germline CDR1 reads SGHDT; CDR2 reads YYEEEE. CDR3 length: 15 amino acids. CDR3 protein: CASSIRQALQETQYF. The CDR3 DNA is TGTGCCAGCAGCATTCGACAGGCGCTACAAGAGACCCAGTACTTC.

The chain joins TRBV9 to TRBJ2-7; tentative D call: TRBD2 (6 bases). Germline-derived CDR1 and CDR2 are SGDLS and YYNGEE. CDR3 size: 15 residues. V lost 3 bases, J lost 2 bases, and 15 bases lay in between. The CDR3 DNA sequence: TGTGCCAGCAGCGGAGCAGGAGGGTATACCTACGAGCAGTACTTC. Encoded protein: CASSGAGGYTYEQYF.

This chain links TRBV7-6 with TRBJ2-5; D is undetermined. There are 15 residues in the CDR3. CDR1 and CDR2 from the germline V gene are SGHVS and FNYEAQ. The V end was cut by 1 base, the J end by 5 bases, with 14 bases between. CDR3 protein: CASSLGNGPQETQYF. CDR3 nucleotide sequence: TGTGCCAGCAGCTTAGGAAACGGGCCGCAGGAGACCCAGTACTTC.

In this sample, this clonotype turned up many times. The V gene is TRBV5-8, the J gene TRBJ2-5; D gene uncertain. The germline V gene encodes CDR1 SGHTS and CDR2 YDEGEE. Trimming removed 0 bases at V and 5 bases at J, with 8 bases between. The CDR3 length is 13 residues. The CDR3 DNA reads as TGTGCCAGCAGCTTGGGGTCTGCCGAGACCCAGTACTTC. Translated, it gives CASSLGSAETQYF.

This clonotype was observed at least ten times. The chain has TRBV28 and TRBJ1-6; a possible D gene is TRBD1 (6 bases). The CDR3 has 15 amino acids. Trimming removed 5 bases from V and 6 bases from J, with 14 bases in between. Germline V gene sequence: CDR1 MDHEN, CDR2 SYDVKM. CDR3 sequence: CASSPTGRGNSPLHF. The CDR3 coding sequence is TGTGCCAGCAGTCCTACAGGGAGGGGTAATTCACCCCTCCACTTT.

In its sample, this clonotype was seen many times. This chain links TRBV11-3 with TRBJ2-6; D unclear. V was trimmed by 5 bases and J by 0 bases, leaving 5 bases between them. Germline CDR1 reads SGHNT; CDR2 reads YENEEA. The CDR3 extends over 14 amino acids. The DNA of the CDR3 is TGTGCCAGCAGCGGATCCTCTGGGGCCAACGTCCTGACTTTC. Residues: CASSGSSGANVLTF.

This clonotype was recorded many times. The CDR3 DNA follows: TGCGCCAGCAGCCTCACTGGGGAGGCGGGGACATCTTCACCCCTCCACTTT. This gives the protein CASSLTGEAGTSSPLHF. The gene calls are TRBV4-1 and TRBJ1-6; TRBD1 is a possible D gene (6 bases). Germline lookup yields CDR1 MGHRA and CDR2 YSYEKL. V dropped 4 bases and J dropped 9 bases, with 22 bases sitting between them. The CDR3 totals 17 residues.

The CDR3 here is CASGHRKGKVHEQYF. DNA for the CDR3: TGTGCCAGCGGTCACCGGAAGGGTAAGGTGCACGAGCAGTACTTC. The chain couples TRBV6-2 or TRBV6-3 to TRBJ2-7; D remains unclear. V was cut by 8 bases and J by 5 bases, with 22 bases left in between. From germline, CDR1 is MNHEY and CDR2 SVGEGT. There are 15 residues in the CDR3.

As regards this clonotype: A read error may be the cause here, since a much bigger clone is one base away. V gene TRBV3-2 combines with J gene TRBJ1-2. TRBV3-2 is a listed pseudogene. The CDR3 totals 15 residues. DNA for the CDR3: TGTGCCGGCAGCCAATATCCAGGTTATGGGTTTAGCTACACCTTC. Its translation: CAGSQYPGYGFSYTF.

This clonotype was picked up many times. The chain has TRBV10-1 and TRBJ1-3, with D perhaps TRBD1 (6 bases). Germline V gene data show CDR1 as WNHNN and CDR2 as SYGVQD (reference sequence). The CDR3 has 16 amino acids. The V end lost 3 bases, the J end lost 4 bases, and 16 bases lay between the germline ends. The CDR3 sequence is CASSDGRGQKGNTIYF. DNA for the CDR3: TGCGCCAGCAGTGATGGTCGAGGACAGAAAGGAAACACCATATATTTT.

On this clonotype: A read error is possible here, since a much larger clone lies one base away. CDR3: CASSQAGLAGTSTDTQYF. CDR3 sequence (DNA): TGTGCCAGCAGTCAAGCGGGACTAGCGGGAACTAGCACAGATACGCAGTATTTT. This chain connects TRBV6-4 to TRBJ2-3, with 13 bases identical to TRBD2. V trimming: 5 bases; J trimming: 0 bases; junction bases outside the gene matches: 8. Germline loops: CDR1 MRHNA, CDR2 SNTAGT. CDR3 size: 18 residues.

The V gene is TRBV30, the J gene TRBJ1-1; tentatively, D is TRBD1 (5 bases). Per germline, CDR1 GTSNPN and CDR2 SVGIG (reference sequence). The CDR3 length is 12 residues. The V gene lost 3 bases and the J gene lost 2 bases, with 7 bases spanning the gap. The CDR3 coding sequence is TGTGCCTGGAGGGGGGTCAACACTGAAGCTTTCTTT. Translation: CAWRGVNTEAFF. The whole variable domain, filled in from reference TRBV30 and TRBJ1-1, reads SQTIHQWPATLVQPVGSPLSLECTVEGTSNPNLYWYRQAAGRGLQLLFYSVGIGQISSEVPQNLSASRPQDRQFILSSKKLLLSDSGFYLCAWRGVNTEAFFGQGTRLTVV.

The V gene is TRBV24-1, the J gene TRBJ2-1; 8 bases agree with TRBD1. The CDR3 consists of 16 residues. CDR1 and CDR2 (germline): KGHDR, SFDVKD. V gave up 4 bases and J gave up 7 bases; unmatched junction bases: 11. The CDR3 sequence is CATSDPAGGLGNEQFF. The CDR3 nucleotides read TGTGCCACCAGTGACCCGGCAGGGGGCCTGGGGAATGAGCAGTTCTTC.

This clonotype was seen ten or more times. DNA for the CDR3: TGTGCCTGGAGCCGAGGGGGCGAGTTGCAGTTCTTC. It translates to CAWSRGGELQFF. The chain combines TRBV30 with TRBJ2-1; 7 nucleotides line up with TRBD1. The V and J ends lost 3 bases and 12 bases, in that order; junction bases with no gene match: 8. Per germline, CDR1 GTSNPN and CDR2 SVGIG (reference sequence). CDR3 length: 12 amino acids.

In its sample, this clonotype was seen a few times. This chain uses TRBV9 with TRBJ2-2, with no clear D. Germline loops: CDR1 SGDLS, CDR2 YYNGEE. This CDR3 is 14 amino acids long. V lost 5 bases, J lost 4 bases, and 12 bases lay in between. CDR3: CASRFGESTGELFF. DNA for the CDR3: TGTGCCAGCAGGTTTGGCGAATCCACCGGGGAGCTGTTTTTT. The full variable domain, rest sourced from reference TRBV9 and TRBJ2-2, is DSGVTQTPKHLITATGQRVTLRCSPRSGDLSVYWYQQSLDQGLQFLIQYYNGEERAKGNILERFSAQQFPDLHSELNLSSLELGDSALYFCASRFGESTGELFFGEGSRLTVL.

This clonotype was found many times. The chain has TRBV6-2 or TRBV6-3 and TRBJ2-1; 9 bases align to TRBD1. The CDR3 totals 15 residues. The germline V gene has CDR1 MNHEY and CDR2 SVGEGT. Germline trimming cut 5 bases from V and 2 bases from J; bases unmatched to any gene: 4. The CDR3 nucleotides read TGTGCCAGCAGTGATACAGGGGGCACCTACAATGAGCAGTTCTTC. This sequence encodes CASSDTGGTYNEQFF.

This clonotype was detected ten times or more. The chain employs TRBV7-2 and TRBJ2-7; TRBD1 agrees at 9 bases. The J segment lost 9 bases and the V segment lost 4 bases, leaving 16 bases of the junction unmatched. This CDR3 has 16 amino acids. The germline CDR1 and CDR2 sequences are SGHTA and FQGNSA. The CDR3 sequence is CASSSTPGQGFPVQYF. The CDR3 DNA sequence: TGTGCCAGCAGCTCAACTCCGGGACAGGGTTTCCCGGTGCAGTACTTC.

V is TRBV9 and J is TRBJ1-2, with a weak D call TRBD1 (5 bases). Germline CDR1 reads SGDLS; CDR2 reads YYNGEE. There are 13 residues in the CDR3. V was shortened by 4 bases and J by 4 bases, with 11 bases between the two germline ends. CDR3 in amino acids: CASSRDGGYGYTF. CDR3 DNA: TGTGCCAGCAGCCGAGACGGGGGCTATGGCTACACCTTC.

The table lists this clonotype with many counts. CDR3 loop: CASSPPLGSATNEKLFF. CDR3 nucleotides: TGCGCCAGCAGCCCACCGCTGGGGTCTGCAACTAATGAAAAACTGTTTTTT. The chain has TRBV4-1 and TRBJ1-4; D gene unclear. The CDR3 covers 17 residues. Trimming removed 4 bases from V and 0 bases from J, with 15 bases in between. Germline lookup yields CDR1 MGHRA and CDR2 YSYEKL.

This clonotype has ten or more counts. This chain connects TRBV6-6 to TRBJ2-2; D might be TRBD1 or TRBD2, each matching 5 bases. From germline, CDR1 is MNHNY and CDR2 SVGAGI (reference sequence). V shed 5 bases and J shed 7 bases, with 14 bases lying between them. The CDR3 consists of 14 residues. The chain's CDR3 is CASSPRGDLGELFF. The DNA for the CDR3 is TGTGCCAGCAGTCCTAGAGGGGATCTCGGGGAGCTGTTTTTT.

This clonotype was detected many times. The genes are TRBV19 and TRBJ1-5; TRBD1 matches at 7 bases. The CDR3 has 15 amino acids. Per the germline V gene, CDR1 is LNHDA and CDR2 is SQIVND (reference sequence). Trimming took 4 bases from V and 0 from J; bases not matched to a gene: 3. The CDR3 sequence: CASSTQGGSNQPQHF. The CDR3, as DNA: TGTGCCAGTAGTACTCAGGGGGGTAGCAATCAGCCCCAGCATTTT.

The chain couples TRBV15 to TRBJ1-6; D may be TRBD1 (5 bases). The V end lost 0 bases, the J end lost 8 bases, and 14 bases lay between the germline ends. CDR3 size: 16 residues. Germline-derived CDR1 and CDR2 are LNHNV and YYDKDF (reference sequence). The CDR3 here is CATSREAGTAHSPLHF. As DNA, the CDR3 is TGTGCCACCAGCAGAGAGGCCGGGACGGCTCATTCACCCCTCCACTTT.

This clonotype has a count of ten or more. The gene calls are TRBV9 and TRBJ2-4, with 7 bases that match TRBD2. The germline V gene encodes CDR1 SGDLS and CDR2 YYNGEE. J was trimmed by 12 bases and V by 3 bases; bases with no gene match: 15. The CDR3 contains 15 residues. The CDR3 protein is CASSGGGTPFYDQYF. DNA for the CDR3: TGTGCCAGCAGCGGGGGAGGGACCCCCTTTTATGATCAGTACTTC.